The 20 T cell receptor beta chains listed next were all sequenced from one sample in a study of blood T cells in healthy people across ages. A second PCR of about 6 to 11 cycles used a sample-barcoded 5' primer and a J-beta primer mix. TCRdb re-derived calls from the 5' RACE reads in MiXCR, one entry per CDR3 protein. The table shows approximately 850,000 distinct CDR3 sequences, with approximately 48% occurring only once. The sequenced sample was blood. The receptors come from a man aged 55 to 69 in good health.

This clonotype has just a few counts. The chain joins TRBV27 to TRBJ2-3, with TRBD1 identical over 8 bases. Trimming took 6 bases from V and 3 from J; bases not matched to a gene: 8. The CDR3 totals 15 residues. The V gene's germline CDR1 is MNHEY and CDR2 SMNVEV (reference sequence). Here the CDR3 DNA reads TGTGCCAGCAGGCCCCGGACAGGGTCTACAGATACGCAGTATTTT. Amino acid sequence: CASRPRTGSTDTQYF.

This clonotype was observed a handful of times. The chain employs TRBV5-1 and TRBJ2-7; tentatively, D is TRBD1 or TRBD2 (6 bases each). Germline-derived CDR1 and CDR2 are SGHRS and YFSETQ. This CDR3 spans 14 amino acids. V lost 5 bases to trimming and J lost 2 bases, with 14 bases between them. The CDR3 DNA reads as TGCGCCAGCAGAACGGTAGGGGGGACCTACGAGCAGTACTTC. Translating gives CASRTVGGTYEQYF.

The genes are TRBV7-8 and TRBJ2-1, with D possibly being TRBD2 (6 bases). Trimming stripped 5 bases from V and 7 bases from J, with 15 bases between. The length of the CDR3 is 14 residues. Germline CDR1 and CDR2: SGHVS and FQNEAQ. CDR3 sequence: CASSPDGRGNEQFF. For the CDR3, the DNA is TGTGCCAGCAGCCCCGACGGGAGAGGGAATGAGCAGTTCTTC.

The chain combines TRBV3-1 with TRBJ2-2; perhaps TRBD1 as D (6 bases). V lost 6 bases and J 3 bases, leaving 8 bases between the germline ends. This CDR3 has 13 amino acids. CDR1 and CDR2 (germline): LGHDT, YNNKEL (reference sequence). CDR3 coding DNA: TGTGCCAGCAGTACAGGGTACACCGGGGAGCTGTTTTTT. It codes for CASSTGYTGELFF.

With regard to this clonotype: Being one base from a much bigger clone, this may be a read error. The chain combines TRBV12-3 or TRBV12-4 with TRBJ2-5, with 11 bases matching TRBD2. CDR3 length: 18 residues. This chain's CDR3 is CVSSLRGLAGGNQETQYF. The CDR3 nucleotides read TGTGTCAGCAGTTTACGGGGGCTAGCGGGGGGAAATCAAGAGACCCAGTACTTC.

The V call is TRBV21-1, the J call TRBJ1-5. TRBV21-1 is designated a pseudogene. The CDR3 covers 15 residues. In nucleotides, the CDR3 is TGTGCCAGCAAGCACAGGGAGAGGTATTATCAGCCCCAGCATTTT. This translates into CASKHRERYYQPQHF.

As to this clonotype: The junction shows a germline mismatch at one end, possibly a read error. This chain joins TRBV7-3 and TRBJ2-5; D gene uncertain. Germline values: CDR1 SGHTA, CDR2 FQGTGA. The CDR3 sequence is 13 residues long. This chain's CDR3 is CSSSLDIKETQYF. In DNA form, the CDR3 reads TGTTCCAGCAGCTTAGACATCAAAGAGACCCAGTACTTC.

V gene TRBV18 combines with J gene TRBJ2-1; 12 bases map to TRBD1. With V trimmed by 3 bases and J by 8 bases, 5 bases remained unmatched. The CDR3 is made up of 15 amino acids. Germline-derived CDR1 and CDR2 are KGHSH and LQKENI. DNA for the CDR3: TGTGCCAGCTCACCCCGGGACAGGGGGCTGGATGAGCAGTTCTTC. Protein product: CASSPRDRGLDEQFF. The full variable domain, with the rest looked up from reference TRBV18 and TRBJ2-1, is NAGVMQNPRHLVRRRGQEARLRCSPMKGHSHVYWYRQLPEEGLKFMVYLQKENIIDESGMPKERFSAEFPKEGPSILRIQQVVRGDSAAYFCASSPRDRGLDEQFFGPGTRLTVL.

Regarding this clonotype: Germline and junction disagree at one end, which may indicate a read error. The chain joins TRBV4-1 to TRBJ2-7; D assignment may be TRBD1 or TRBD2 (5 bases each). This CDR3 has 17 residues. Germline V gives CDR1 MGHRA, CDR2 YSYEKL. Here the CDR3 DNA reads TGTGCCAGCAGCCAAGGAGACCAGGGACCCTTCTCCTACGAGCAGTACTTC. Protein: CASSQGDQGPFSYEQYF.

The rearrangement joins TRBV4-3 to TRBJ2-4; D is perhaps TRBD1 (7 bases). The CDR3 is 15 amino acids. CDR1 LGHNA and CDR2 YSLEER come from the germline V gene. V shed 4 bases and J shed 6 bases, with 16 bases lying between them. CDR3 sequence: CASSREGARGNIQYF. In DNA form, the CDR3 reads TGCGCCAGCAGCCGCGAGGGGGCGCGGGGAAACATTCAGTACTTC.

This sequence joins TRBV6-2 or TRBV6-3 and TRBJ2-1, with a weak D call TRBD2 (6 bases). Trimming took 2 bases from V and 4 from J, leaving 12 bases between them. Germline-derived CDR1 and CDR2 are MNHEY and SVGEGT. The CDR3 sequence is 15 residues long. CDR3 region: CASSYAGLTYNEQFF. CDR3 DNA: TGTGCCAGCAGTTACGCAGGACTAACTTACAATGAGCAGTTCTTC.

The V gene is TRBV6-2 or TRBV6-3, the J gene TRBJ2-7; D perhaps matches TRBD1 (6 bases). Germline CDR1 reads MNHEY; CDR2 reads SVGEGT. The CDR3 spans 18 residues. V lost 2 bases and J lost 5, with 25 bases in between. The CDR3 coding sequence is TGTGCCAGCAGTTACGATGGGGTACAAGGGGGAATCCCTAACGAGCAGTACTTC. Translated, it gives CASSYDGVQGGIPNEQYF.

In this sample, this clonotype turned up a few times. The CDR3 nucleotides are TGTGCCAGCTCACCATTCGGGGGAAGCTCCTACAATGAGCAGTTCTTC. It encodes CASSPFGGSSYNEQFF. The rearrangement joins TRBV18 to TRBJ2-1, with D possibly being TRBD2 (6 bases). Per germline, CDR1 KGHSH and CDR2 LQKENI. The CDR3 length is 16 residues. Trimming stripped 2 bases from V and 0 bases from J, with 11 bases between.

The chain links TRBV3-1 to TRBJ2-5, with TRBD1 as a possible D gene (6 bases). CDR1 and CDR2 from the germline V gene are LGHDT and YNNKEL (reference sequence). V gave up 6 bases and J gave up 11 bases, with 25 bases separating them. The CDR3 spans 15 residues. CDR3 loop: CASSAGGPGVKEQYF. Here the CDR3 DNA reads TGTGCCAGCAGTGCCGGTGGACCAGGGGTCAAAGAGCAGTACTTC.

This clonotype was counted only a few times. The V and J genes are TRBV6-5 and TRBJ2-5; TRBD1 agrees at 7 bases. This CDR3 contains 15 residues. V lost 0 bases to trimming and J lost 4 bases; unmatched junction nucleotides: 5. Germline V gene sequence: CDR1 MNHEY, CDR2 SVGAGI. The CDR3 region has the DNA TGTGCCAGCAGTTACTCGAGACAGGGAACAGAGACCCAGTACTTC. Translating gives CASSYSRQGTETQYF.

CDR3 DNA sequence: TGCAGTGCTAGCGCAGGGTTTACTAACTCTGGGGCCAACGTCCTGACTTTC. Protein sequence: CSASAGFTNSGANVLTF. The chain couples TRBV20-1 to TRBJ2-6, with D possibly TRBD1 on 5 matching bases. V was clipped by 3 bases and J by 0 bases, with 15 bases between them. Germline CDR1 DFQATT, CDR2 SNEGSKA (reference sequence). The CDR3 contains 17 residues.

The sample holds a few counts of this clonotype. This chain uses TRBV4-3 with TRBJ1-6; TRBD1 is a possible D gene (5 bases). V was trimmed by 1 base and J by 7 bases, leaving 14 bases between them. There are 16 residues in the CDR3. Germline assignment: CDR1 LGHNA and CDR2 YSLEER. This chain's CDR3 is CASSQAATVRNSPLHF. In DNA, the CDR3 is TGCGCCAGCAGCCAAGCTGCGACAGTTCGGAATTCACCCCTCCACTTT.

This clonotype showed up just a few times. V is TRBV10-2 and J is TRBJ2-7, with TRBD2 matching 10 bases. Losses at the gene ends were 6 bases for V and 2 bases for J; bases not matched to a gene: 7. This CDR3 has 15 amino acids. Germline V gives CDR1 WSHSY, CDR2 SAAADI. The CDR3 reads CASSETSGVPYEQYF. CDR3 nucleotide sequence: TGCGCCAGCAGCGAAACTAGCGGGGTCCCCTACGAGCAGTACTTC.

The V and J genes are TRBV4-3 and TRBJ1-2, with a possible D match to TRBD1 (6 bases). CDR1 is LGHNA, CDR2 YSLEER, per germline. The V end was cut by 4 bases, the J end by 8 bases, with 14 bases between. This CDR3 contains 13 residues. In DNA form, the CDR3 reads TGCGCCAGCAGCCCCCTGGGGGCCGGGGGCTACACCTTC. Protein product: CASSPLGAGGYTF.

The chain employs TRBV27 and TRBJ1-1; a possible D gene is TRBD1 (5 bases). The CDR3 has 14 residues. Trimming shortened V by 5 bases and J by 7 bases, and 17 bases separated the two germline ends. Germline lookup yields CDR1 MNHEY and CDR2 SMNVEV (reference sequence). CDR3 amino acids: CASSTIGTGGEAFF. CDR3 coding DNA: TGTGCCAGCAGTACCATTGGGACGGGGGGTGAAGCTTTCTTT.